This T cell receptor (beta chain) was sequenced for a study of blood T cell repertoires in COVID-19. In the original processing: Estimated nucleated cell counts came from reference gene primer amplification. Assay used: immunoSEQ multiplex PCR; TCRdb lists only in-frame clones, some missing. The V and J calls and clone size were taken over from that table, and D and trimming were inferred from the DNA. Counted here are about 110,000 clones, 70% to 75% occurring once; the ten biggest clones make up approximately 0.88%. The TCR was taken from a human donor with acute or convalescent COVID-19. The donor label of this sample is uncertain. Sample: peripheral blood.

Here the CDR3 DNA reads TGTGCCAGCAGCACACCCCTCGGTCTAGCGGGGTATAGCTCCTACAATGAGCAGTTCTTC. Protein product: CASSTPLGLAGYSSYNEQFF. This chain uses TRBV7-9 with TRBJ2-1; the match to TRBD2 covers 9 bases. The CDR3 sequence is 20 residues long. Germline assignment: CDR1 SEHNR and CDR2 FQNEAQ (reference sequence). Trimming at V came to 5 bases and at J to 0 bases, leaving 17 bases not matched to a gene.